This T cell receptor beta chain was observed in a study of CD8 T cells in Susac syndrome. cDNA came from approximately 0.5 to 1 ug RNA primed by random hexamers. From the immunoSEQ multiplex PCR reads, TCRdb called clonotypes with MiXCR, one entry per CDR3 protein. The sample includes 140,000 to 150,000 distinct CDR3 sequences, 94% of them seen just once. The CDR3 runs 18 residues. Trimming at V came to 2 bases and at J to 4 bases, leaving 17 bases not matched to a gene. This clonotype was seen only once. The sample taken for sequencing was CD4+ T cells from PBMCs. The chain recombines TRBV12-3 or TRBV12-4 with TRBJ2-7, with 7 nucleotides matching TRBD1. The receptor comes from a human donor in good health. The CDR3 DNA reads TGTGCCAGCAGTTTATCCCCCATTATGGGCAGGGGGACGTACGAGCAGTACTTC. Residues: CASSLSPIMGRGTYEQYF.